This T cell receptor beta chain derives from a study of T cell responses to AZD1222 COVID-19 vaccine. Study results and limitations: Spike-specific TCR breadth and depth were elevated following two AZD1222 doses. Only after the peak T cell response were repertoires sampled. The donor cohort was predominantly white British with a female majority, and clonal diversity may have been underestimated.

Comments on this clone: Its antigen is unknown.

Profiling relied on immunoSEQ multiplex PCR, and the TCRdb table lists in-frame clones only, not all of them. This sample carries approximately 300,000 clones, almost 95% of them seen once, and the ten largest clones take roughly 0.51%. Second-dose intervals near 4 or 12 weeks were combined. Germline V lookup: CDR1 SGHVS, CDR2 FQNEAQ. The CDR3 length is 16 residues. The V end lost 2 bases, the J end lost 3 bases, and 13 bases lay between the germline ends. Sample: peripheral blood, taken 28 days after the second AZD1222 dose. The sequence was obtained from an adult who received the AZD1222 COVID-19 vaccine. This chain connects TRBV7-8 to TRBJ1-4, with D perhaps matching TRBD1 (5 bases). This CDR3 is CASSLFIGTANEKLFF. The CDR3 DNA reads TGTGCCAGCAGCTTATTCATAGGGACGGCTAATGAAAAACTGTTTTTT.